Listed below are T cell receptor beta chains from one sample, sequenced in a study of identical twins. TCRdb re-called the 5' RACE reads through MiXCR, storing one row per CDR3 protein. The data show 1.5 million or so distinct CDR3 sequences, around a third seen once. Sequences were obtained from cord blood. These receptors were taken from a newborn girl in good health. Each CDR3 is given without its conserved first and last residue. Each record gives: J gene, CDR3 length, V gene, CDR3 protein.

>TRBJ2-7|8|TRBV27
ASSPVEQY
>TRBJ2-5|12|TRBV20-1
SAVGTGGMETQY
>TRBJ1-1|12|TRBV12-3/TRBV12-4
ASRTGTTDTEAF
>TRBJ1-6|12|TRBV27
ASLGRGDNSPLH
>TRBJ2-2|16|TRBV11-2
ASSFLAGGFGSTGELF
>TRBJ2-1|12|TRBV29-1
SVKAPPGPNEQF
>TRBJ2-7|14|TRBV27
ASSALRQAGGNEQY
>TRBJ2-5|13|TRBV7-2
ASSPSGSLQETQY
>TRBJ1-2|12|TRBV13
ASSLEGGGDGYT
>TRBJ2-3|13|TRBV2
ASSEHARTGVTQY
>TRBJ2-4|12|TRBV5-6
ASSLDVRGNIQY
>TRBJ2-3|12|TRBV7-8
ASSSSSGQNTQY
>TRBJ1-5|11|TRBV9
ASSVDQGWPQH
>TRBJ2-3|13|TRBV20-1
SGTHRSGPTDTQY
>TRBJ1-5|12|TRBV28
ASSRGTYNQPQH
>TRBJ2-5|12|TRBV2
ATNDPGLQETQY
>TRBJ1-5|14|TRBV25-1
ASSEGADVSNQPQH
>TRBJ1-1|12|TRBV6-6
ASIRSWGNPEAF
>TRBJ1-5|15|TRBV2
ASSSPGQGLGNQPQH
>TRBJ2-1|11|TRBV20-1
SARDPQGNEQF
>TRBJ2-5|10|TRBV29-1
SVIKGAETQY
>TRBJ2-5|12|TRBV7-9
ASRRSSDYNEQY
>TRBJ2-2|13|TRBV4-2
ASSQDVRVSGELF
>TRBJ1-1|11|TRBV12-3/TRBV12-4
ASSTQGGTEAF
>TRBJ1-1|12|TRBV27
ASSLMRGNTEAF
>TRBJ2-4|14|TRBV21-1
ASLKAEIKLYNGQY
>TRBJ1-2|12|TRBV12-3/TRBV12-4
ASSKDRSNYGYT
>TRBJ1-2|10|TRBV29-1
SVEGTNYGCT
>TRBJ2-1|13|TRBV24-1
ATSDFRDSYNEQF
>TRBJ2-4|12|TRBV4-1
ASGNALAKNIQY
>TRBJ1-2|15|TRBV7-2
ASSLAQPGQGPYGYT
>TRBJ2-1|15|TRBV12-3/TRBV12-4
ASNSPFAGSPFNEQF
>TRBJ2-1|13|TRBV7-2
ASSLARFSYNEQF
>TRBJ1-1|13|TRBV15
ATSRDSARATEAF
>TRBJ1-2|11|TRBV6-5
ASSYTGRGGYT
>TRBJ1-1|11|TRBV20-1
SAPIGGRTEAF
>TRBJ2-4|12|TRBV4-2
ASSQDPGSDELY
>TRBJ2-1|14|TRBV4-1
ASSQEPALGGNEQF
>TRBJ2-2|13|TRBV20-1
SAKSASWFVGELF
>TRBJ2-5|12|TRBV20-1
SASSGRWGETQY
>TRBJ2-1|13|TRBV20-1
SARPRLAGYNEQF
>TRBJ1-2|9|TRBV30
AWRGFYGYT
>TRBJ2-3|12|TRBV6-1
ASQTSGRADTQY
>TRBJ1-5|12|TRBV4-1
ASSLSGTGQPQH
>TRBJ2-2|14|TRBV25-1
ASSEWSSSGTGELF
>TRBJ2-3|13|TRBV4-2
ASSRASGDTDTQY
>TRBJ2-7|11|TRBV27
ASSFGRGHEQY
>TRBJ2-1|13|TRBV27
ASSSGQYIPYEQF
>TRBJ2-7|12|TRBV5-1
ASSPLGRTYEQY
>TRBJ1-2|12|TRBV28
ASSAPLDIYGYT
>NA|10|TRBV5-1
ASLTVKYEQY
>TRBJ2-3|12|TRBV11-2
ASSLSSGRDTLY
>TRBJ1-5|13|TRBV24-1
ATSAPGKGEQPQH
>TRBJ2-2|10|TRBV2
ASMKSTGELF
>TRBJ2-3|11|TRBV10-3
AISGGARDTQY
>TRBJ2-5|13|TRBV2
ASMPRQGRQETQY
>TRBJ1-4|12|TRBV12-3/TRBV12-4
ASSSDRAAEKLF
>TRBJ2-3|14|TRBV7-9
ASSFLQGRSTDTQY
>NA|12|TRBV20-1
SARGGIDTETQY